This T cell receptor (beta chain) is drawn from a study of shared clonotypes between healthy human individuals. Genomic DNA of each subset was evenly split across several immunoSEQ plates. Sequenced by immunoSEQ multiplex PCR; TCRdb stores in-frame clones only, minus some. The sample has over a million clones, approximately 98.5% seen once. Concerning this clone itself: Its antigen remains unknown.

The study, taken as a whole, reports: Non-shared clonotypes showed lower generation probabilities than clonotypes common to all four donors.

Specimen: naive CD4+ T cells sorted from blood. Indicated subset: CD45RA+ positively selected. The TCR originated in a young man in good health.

The chain's CDR3 is CASSPRSTSGSQNEQFF. The CDR3 nucleotides are TGTGCCAGCAGCCCGCGGTCGACTAGCGGGAGTCAGAATGAGCAGTTCTTC. J is TRBJ2-1 and V is TRBV7-3, with 12 bases that match TRBD2. The CDR3 runs 17 residues. Trimming removed 5 bases from V and 7 bases from J; junction bases left unmatched: 12. The V gene's germline CDR1 is SGHTA and CDR2 FQGTGA.